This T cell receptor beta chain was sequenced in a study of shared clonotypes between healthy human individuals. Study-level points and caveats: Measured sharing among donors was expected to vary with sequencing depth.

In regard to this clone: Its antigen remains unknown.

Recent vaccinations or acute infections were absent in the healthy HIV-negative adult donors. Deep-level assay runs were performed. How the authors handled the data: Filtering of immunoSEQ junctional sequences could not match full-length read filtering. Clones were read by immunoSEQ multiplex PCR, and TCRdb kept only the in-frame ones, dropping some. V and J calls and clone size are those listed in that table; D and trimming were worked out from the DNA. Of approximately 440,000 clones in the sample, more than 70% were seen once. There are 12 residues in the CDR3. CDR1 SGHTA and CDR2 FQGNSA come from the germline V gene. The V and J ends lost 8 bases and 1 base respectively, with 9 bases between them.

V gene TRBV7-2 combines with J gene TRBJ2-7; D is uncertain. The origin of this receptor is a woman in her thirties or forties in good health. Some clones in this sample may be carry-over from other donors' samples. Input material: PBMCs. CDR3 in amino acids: CASAPRSYEQYF. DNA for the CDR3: TGTGCCAGCGCACCCCGTTCCTACGAGCAGTACTTC.